Following are 18 T cell receptor beta chains from one sample sequenced in a study of T cells in Graves' hyperthyroidism and ophthalmopathy. TCR beta CDR3 region amplification was performed from RNA transcripts. HTBI primers drove first-round RT-PCR of the TCR CDR3. Each CDR3 protein is one row after TCRdb ran MiXCR on the multiplex PCR reads. The sample holds about 500,000 distinct CDR3 sequences, roughly 45% seen once. The sequenced sample was peripheral blood or thyroid tissue (not recorded which). Receptor source: an adult woman with Graves' disease, either hyperthyroidism or ophthalmopathy (not recorded which).

This clonotype was recorded a few times. This chain uses TRBV19 with TRBJ2-7, with D possibly being TRBD1 (6 bases). The CDR3 length is 14 residues. Germline CDR1 LNHDA, CDR2 SQIVND (reference sequence). V was pared by 9 bases and J by 3 bases, with 18 bases between. CDR3 loop: CASQRDISHYEQYF. CDR3 in DNA: TGTGCCAGCCAACGGGACATATCCCACTACGAGCAGTACTTC.

The chain uses TRBV10-3 and TRBJ2-7; 13 bases match TRBD2. Germline V gene sequence: CDR1 ENHRY, CDR2 SYGVKD. The CDR3 has 14 amino acids. After removal of 4 bases from V and 4 bases from J, the junction contained 1 base not matched to a gene. CDR3 region: CAISGTSGSYEQYF. The CDR3 DNA reads TGTGCCATCAGTGGGACTAGCGGGAGTTACGAGCAGTACTTC.

The chain combines TRBV4-1 with TRBJ1-2; 7 bases agree with TRBD1. After removal of 3 bases from V and 8 bases from J, the junction contained 12 bases not matched to a gene. This CDR3 has 15 amino acids. Looked up from germline, CDR1 is MGHRA and CDR2 is YSYEKL. CDR3 DNA sequence: TGCGCCAGCAGCCAGATGGGACAGTTGGCAAGGGGCTACACCTTC. Amino acids: CASSQMGQLARGYTF.

This clonotype was recorded at least ten times. The rearrangement uses TRBV10-3 and TRBJ1-1; no clear D gene. V lost 6 bases and J lost 1, with 18 bases in between. The CDR3 covers 16 residues. Germline V CDR1 and CDR2: ENHRY, SYGVKD. CDR3 bases: TGTGCCATCAGCCCATACCTGGAGGGAAAGAACACTGAAGCTTTCTTT. Translating it yields CAISPYLEGKNTEAFF.

V gene TRBV2 combines with J gene TRBJ2-5; maybe TRBD1 (6 bases). The germline gives CDR1 SNHLY, CDR2 FYNNEI. V lost 6 bases to trimming and J lost 5 bases, with 19 bases between them. This CDR3 comprises 15 residues. CDR3 residues: CASRTTGFLQETQYF. CDR3 nucleotide sequence: TGTGCCAGCAGGACTACAGGGTTCCTTCAGGAGACCCAGTACTTC.

This clonotype has a single count. The V and J genes are TRBV5-1 and TRBJ2-7; D perhaps matches TRBD2 (5 bases). The germline CDR1 and CDR2 sequences are SGHRS and YFSETQ. This CDR3 spans 13 amino acids. V dropped 4 bases and J dropped 1 base, with 9 bases sitting between them. The chain's CDR3 is CASSITGSYEQYF. Written as DNA, the CDR3 is TGCGCCAGCAGCATAACGGGATCCTACGAGCAGTACTTC.

The chain recombines TRBV2 with TRBJ2-3; D is undetermined. In germline, CDR1 is SNHLY, CDR2 FYNNEI. The CDR3 is made up of 16 amino acids. V was clipped by 6 bases and J by 2 bases, with 18 bases between them. The CDR3 is CASSHARPTLTDTQYF. DNA for the CDR3: TGTGCCAGCAGCCACGCCCGACCGACCCTCACAGATACGCAGTATTTT.

The chain joins TRBV28 to TRBJ1-4; 7 positions agree with TRBD1. Germline CDR1 reads MDHEN; CDR2 reads SYDVKM. This CDR3 spans 14 amino acids. V was pared by 8 bases and J by 4 bases, with 7 bases of the junction left unmatched. The CDR3 loop is CASGQQGGNEKLFF. Here the CDR3 DNA reads TGTGCCAGCGGACAGCAGGGGGGTAATGAAAAACTGTTTTTT.

The V and J genes are TRBV7-9 and TRBJ2-6; 12 bases fit TRBD1. Unmatched junction bases numbered 15, after V lost 0 bases and J lost 0 bases. This CDR3 region has 23 residues. Germline assignment: CDR1 SEHNR and CDR2 FQNEAQ (reference sequence). CDR3 amino acids: CASSLAFVLSGQGANSGANVLTF. CDR3 DNA: TGTGCCAGCAGCTTAGCTTTCGTCTTGTCGGGACAGGGGGCGAACTCTGGGGCCAACGTCCTGACTTTC.

This clonotype was recorded at least ten times. The V gene is TRBV9, the J gene TRBJ2-2; TRBD1 might be the D (6 bases). The germline V gene encodes CDR1 SGDLS and CDR2 YYNGEE. CDR3 size: 14 residues. V was trimmed by 6 bases and J by 2 bases, leaving 11 bases between them. This CDR3 reads CASNIQGNTGELFF. CDR3 in DNA: TGTGCCAGCAACATACAGGGAAACACCGGGGAGCTGTTTTTT.

The genes are TRBV7-9 and TRBJ2-7; 7 positions match TRBD1. Trimming cost V 5 bases and J 6 bases; bases outside gene matches: 4. The CDR3 runs to 12 residues. CDR1 is SEHNR, CDR2 FQNEAQ, per germline (reference sequence). In nucleotides, the CDR3 is TGTGCCAGCAGCCCAGGGGGATTCGAGCAGTACTTC. The encoded protein is CASSPGGFEQYF.

There are many counts of this clonotype. CDR3 nucleotides: TGTGCCACCAGCAGACCCGACAGAGGGGAAGAGACCCAGTACTTC. It is translated as CATSRPDRGEETQYF. The chain uses TRBV15 and TRBJ2-5; D tentatively reads TRBD1 or TRBD2 (5 bases each). Trimming cost V 2 bases and J 3 bases, with 13 bases left between them. The CDR3 runs to 15 residues. Per germline, CDR1 LNHNV and CDR2 YYDKDF (reference sequence). Complete variable domain (other parts from reference TRBV15 and TRBJ2-5): DAMVIQNPRYQVTQFGKPVTLSCSQTLNHNVMYWYQQKSSQAPKLLFHYYDKDFNNEADTPDNFQSRRPNTSFCFLDIRSPGLGDTAMYLCATSRPDRGEETQYFGPGTRLLVL.

Ten or more counts support this clonotype. The chain recombines TRBV10-3 with TRBJ2-5; TRBD2 agrees at 7 bases. J was trimmed by 5 bases and V by 5 bases; bases with no gene match: 8. The CDR3 has 14 residues. CDR1 is ENHRY, CDR2 SYGVKD, per germline. This CDR3 is CAISRGTNVETQYF. Written as DNA, the CDR3 is TGTGCCATCAGTAGAGGGACTAACGTCGAGACCCAGTACTTC.

This clonotype appeared a single time. The J gene is TRBJ2-7, the V gene TRBV12-3 or TRBV12-4, with a weak D call TRBD1 (6 bases). V gave up 6 bases and J gave up 7 bases, with 19 bases separating them. The CDR3 runs 14 residues. CDR3 DNA sequence: TGTGCCAGCAGCATAAACAGGGCGGCAGGTGAGCAGTACTTC. This sequence encodes CASSINRAAGEQYF.

The V gene is TRBV4-1, the J gene TRBJ2-7, with D unresolved. The germline gives CDR1 MGHRA, CDR2 YSYEKL. The CDR3 extends over 15 amino acids. Deletions cut 3 bases from V and 5 bases from J, with 17 bases between. The CDR3 is CASSHSQGALDEQYF. Here the CDR3 DNA reads TGCGCCAGCAGCCACTCTCAAGGAGCCCTCGACGAGCAGTACTTC.

V is TRBV2 and J is TRBJ2-7; no reliable D call. Germline V gene sequence: CDR1 SNHLY, CDR2 FYNNEI. Trimming pared 8 bases from V and 4 bases from J, leaving 12 bases between. The CDR3 length is 12 residues. CDR3 in amino acids: CASLGPNYEQYF. The CDR3 nucleotides are TGTGCCAGCTTAGGCCCTAATTACGAGCAGTACTTC.

This clonotype was seen a handful of times. The V and J genes are TRBV15 and TRBJ2-7; D possibly corresponds to TRBD1 (6 bases). This CDR3 is 15 amino acids long. Germline CDR1 LNHNV, CDR2 YYDKDF (reference sequence). Trimming stripped 4 bases from V and 0 bases from J, with 13 bases between. The CDR3 DNA reads TGTGCCACCAGCATTACGACAGGTAACTCCTACGAGCAGTACTTC. It translates to CATSITTGNSYEQYF.

This clonotype has at least ten counts. The chain uses TRBV19 and TRBJ1-1; TRBD1 agrees at 10 bases. CDR1 and CDR2 (germline): LNHDA, SQIVND (reference sequence). CDR3 length: 14 residues. The V and J ends lost 5 bases and 5 bases, in that order; junction bases with no gene match: 5. The CDR3 coding sequence is TGTGCCAGTAGTGTCCGGACAGGGGGAACTGAAGCTTTCTTT. Translating it yields CASSVRTGGTEAFF.